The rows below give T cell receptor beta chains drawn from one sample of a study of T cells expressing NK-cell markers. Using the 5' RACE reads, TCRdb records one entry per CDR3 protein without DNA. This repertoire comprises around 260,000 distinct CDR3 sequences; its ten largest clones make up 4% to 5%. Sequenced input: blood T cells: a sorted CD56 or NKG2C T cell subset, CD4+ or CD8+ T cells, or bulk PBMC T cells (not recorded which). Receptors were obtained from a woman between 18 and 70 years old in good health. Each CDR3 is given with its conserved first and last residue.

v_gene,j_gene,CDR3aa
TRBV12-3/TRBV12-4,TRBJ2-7,CASSLPQGGTYEQYF
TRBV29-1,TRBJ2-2,CSVGRRGAGELFF
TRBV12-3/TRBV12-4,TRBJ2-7,CASSHDRATYEQYF
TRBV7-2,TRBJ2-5,CASSTPTSGGARTQYF
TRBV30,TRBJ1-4,CAWSASGATNEKLFF
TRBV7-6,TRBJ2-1,CASSLDPNEQFF
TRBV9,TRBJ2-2,CASSGTSVATLGQGGTGELFF
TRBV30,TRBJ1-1,CAWSPDGTEAFF
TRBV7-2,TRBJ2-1,CASSFRTTGHSEQFF
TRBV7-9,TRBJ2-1,CASSLAGTGKNNEQFF
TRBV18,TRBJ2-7,CASSPLQGGHEQYF
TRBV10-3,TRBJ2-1,CATGTSGGSSNEQFF
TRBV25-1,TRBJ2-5,CASSDWVQETQYF
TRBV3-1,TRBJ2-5,CASSPRDRGPETQYF
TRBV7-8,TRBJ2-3,CASSLVQGHTDTQYF
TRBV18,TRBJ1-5,CASSPKGGGGRNQPQHF
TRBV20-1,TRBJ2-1,CSAILQTNEQFF
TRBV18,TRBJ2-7,CASSPGLNEQYF
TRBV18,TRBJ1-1,CASSLATGTGSTEAFF
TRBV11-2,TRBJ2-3,CASSLVVWGASSTDTQYF
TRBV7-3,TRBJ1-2,CASSPPGGGGYTF
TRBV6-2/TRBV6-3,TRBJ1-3,CASRAVGNTIYF
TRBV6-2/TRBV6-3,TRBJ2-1,CASSYSSLGGNEQFF
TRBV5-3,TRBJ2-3,CARPPVSRSSDTQYF
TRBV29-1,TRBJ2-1,CSVEQRGVRYEQFF
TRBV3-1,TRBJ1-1,CASSFTNTEAFF
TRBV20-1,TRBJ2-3,CSARDGNTDTQYF
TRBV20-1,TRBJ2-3,CSAPPYADTQYF
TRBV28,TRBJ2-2,CASSLSSRPPMFF
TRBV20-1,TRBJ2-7,CSARDSGTSSYEQYF
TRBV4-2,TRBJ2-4,CASSHEGQGAKNIQYF
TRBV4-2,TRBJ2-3,CASSQLGAFTDTQYF
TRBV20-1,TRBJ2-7,CSALRDYEQYF
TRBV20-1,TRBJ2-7,CSAPTSGTSGRRYEQYF
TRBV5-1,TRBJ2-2,CASGPDGALTGELFF
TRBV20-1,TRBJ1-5,CSATRSPGQSNQPQHF
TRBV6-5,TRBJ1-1,CASSNTRPGGGEAFF
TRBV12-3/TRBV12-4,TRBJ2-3,CASTLTGSQRFGQYF
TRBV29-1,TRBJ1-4,CSVETRGEKLFF
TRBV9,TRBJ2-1,CASSISGGASYNEQFF
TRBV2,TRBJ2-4,CASSLAGVNIQYF
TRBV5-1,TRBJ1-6,CASSLGPGTDNSPLHF
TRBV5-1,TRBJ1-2,CASSLGTSGHGYTF
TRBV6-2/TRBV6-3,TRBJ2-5,CASIRNIPKMGQRQETQYF
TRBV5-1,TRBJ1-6,CASSLDGQDSAPLHF
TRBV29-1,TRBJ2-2,CSALRSGGASGELFF
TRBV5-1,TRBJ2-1,CASSRNTREEQFF
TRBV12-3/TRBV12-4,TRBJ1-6,CASRPPNSPLHF
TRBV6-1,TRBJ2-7,CASTLTGHEQYF
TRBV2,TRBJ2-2,CASKKDRVDTGELFF
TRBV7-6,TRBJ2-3,CASSQLTTTDTQYF
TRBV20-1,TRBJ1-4,CSASRQNNEKLFF
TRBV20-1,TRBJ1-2,CSVPDRGYGYTF
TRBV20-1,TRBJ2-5,CSARGPATQRQETQYF
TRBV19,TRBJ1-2,CASRTTDNYGYTF